This paragraph reports one T cell receptor (beta chain). The antigen is not known. Clones were sequenced by immunoSEQ multiplex PCR, and TCRdb holds only the in-frame ones, with some missing. The sample shows 2 million to 2.5 million clones, 85% to 95% of them seen only once. This sample is part of a study of shared clonotypes between healthy human individuals. On the study more broadly: Researchers assigned three CD4 naive, three CD4 memory, two CD8 naive and one CD8 memory plate to each donor. Study-level findings and limits: For naive CD4 cells, approximately 4.8% of clonotypes were shared across four donors. Expectations were that clonotype sharing among donors would be affected by sequencing depth.

V gave up 0 bases and J gave up 5 bases, with 17 bases separating them. There are 16 residues in the CDR3. The germline V gene encodes CDR1 SGHRS and CDR2 YFSETQ. The chain couples TRBV5-1 to TRBJ2-5; a possible D gene is TRBD1 (7 bases). The sample taken for sequencing was naive CD4+ T cells sorted from blood. Subset given: CD45RA+ positively selected. The receptor was isolated from a man between 18 and 29 years old in good health. CDR3 coding DNA: TGCGCCAGCAGCTTGGCACCCAGGGGGGAAGGGGAGACCCAGTACTTC. This codes for CASSLAPRGEGETQYF.